This paragraph reports one T cell receptor beta chain. No antigen is known for it. The data are from a study of shared clonotypes between healthy human individuals. Study findings and constraints: Generally, estimated richness proved larger in naive subsets than it did in memory subsets.

The protocol was immunoSEQ multiplex PCR, while the TCRdb copy is restricted to in-frame clones and leaves out a portion. The table lists over a million clones, approximately 97% of them singletons. This clonotype was obtained from a man aged 25-40 years in good health. The sequencing input was naive CD4+ T cells sorted from blood. Subset here: CD45RA+ positively selected.

The CDR3 is CASSLGPGTGGTDTQYF. The DNA for the CDR3 is TGCGCCAGCAGCTTGGGCCCCGGGACAGGGGGGACAGATACGCAGTATTTT. The chain combines TRBV5-1 with TRBJ2-3, with TRBD1 matching over 11 bases. V gave up 0 bases and J gave up 3 bases; unmatched junction bases: 6. The CDR3 loop spans 17 amino acids. CDR1 and CDR2 (germline): SGHRS, YFSETQ.